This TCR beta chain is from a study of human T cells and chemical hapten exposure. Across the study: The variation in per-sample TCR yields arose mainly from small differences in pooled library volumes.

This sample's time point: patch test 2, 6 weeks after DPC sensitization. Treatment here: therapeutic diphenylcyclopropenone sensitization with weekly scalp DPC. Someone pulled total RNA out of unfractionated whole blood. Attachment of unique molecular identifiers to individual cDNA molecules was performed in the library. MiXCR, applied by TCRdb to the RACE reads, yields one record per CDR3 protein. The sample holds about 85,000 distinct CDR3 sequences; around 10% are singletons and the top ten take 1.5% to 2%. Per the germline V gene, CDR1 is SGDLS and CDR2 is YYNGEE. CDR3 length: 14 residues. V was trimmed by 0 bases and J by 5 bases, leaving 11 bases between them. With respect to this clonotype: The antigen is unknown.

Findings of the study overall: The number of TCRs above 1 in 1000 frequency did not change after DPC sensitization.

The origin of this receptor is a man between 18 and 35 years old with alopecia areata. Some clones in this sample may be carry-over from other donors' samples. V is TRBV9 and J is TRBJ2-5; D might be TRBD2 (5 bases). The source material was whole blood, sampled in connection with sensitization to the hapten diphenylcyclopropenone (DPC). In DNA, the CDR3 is TGTGCCAGCAGCGTAGGCTGGCAGCGGGAGACCCAGTACTTC. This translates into CASSVGWQRETQYF.